This T cell receptor beta chain was identified during a study of T-cell reconstitution after alpha-beta-depleted transplantation in children (dated by TCRdb to the mid-2010s). Study-level background: Using TCR repertoire profiling, the study followed T-cell immune reconstitution in a quantitative way in children after TCRalphabeta/CD19-depleted allogeneic hematopoietic cell transplantation.

Concerning this clonotype itself: Its antigen is currently not known. Qualities for individual bases were not recorded, and no much larger clone is one base off.

According to the germline V gene (reference sequence), CDR1 reads MNHEY and CDR2 reads SMNVEV. Trimmed from V: 4 bases; trimmed from J: 6 bases; junction bases lacking a gene match: 7. CDR3 length: 14 amino acids, cysteine to phenylalanine. Just the 42-base CDR3 DNA is kept, in frame starting at base 1. Library generation was performed with PCR. The sequencer listed for this sample is Illumina HiSeq 2500. TCR library preparation used molecular barcoding, with unique molecular identifiers applied to normalize quantification of the TCRbeta repertoire. The public reads were run again by TCRdb, first through fastp at Q25 and then through MiXCR, and only productive beta chains were kept. Duplicate CDR3 protein sequences are folded into a single record with the most common DNA and genes. This sample gives approximately 340,000 distinct CDR3 sequences in total; 10% of them show up just once. Of the sample, 2% to 2.5% is held by the ten largest clones.

The chain was built from TRBV27 and TRBJ2-3, with 7 central nucleotides matching TRBD1. This TCR came from a human donor who donated a stem cell graft to a child with acute lymphoblastic leukemia. The source material was PBMCs from the stem cell graft donor, sampled from the stem cell graft. DNA sequence: TGTGCCAGCAGTTGGGGTCAGGGGGAGGATACGCAGTATTTT. Its translation reads: CASSWGQGEDTQYF.